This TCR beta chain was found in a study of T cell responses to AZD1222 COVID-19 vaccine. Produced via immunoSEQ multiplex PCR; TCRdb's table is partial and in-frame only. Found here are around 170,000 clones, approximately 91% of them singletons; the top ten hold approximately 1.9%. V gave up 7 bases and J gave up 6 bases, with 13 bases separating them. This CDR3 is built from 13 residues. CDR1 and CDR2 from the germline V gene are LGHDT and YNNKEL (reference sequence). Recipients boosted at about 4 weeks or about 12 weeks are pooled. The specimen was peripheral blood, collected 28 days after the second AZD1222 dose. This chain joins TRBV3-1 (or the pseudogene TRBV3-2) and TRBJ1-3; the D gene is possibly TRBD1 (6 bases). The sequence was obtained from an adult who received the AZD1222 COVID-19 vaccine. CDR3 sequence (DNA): TGTGCCAGCACCCGGGCAGGGGAAAACACCATATATTTT. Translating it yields CASTRAGENTIYF.